This T cell receptor (beta chain) was obtained from a study of T-cell memory formation after mild COVID-19. Study results and caveats: The pre-infection memory compartment contained some responding clones, suggesting cross-reactive memory joined. Contracting clones from day 15 to 85 showed balanced CD4/CD8; later expanders favored CD4+. Contracting clones localized mainly to CM and EM when CD4+ and mainly to EMRA when CD8+.

TCRdb re-derived calls from the 5' RACE reads in MiXCR, one entry per CDR3 protein. Among more than 250,000 distinct CDR3 sequences, around 16% were seen once, and the ten largest hold approximately 25%. This clonotype was recorded many times. Its specificity is unknown. Germline V lookup: CDR1 MNHEY, CDR2 SVGEGT. After removal of 2 bases from V and 4 bases from J, the junction contained 7 bases not matched to a gene. The CDR3 spans 16 residues. This sequence was found in a man younger than 35 who had mild COVID-19 (a few samples of this study predate the infection). Cell type and time point are not known. The chain combines TRBV6-2 or TRBV6-3 with TRBJ2-3; 9 bases line up with TRBD2. The sample consisted of PBMCs or a T cell subset sorted from them (not recorded which). In DNA, the CDR3 is TGTGCCAGCAGTTACCCTAGCGGGACCGTAGCAGATACGCAGTATTTT. This encodes CASSYPSGTVADTQYF.